These 20 T cell receptor beta chains were all obtained from the same sample, sequenced in a study of CXCR3-negative and CXCR3-positive naive CD8 T cells. UMI-tagged TRB cDNA libraries were built via 5' RACE. TCRdb re-analyzed the 5' RACE reads; it lists each CDR3 protein once, without DNA. The sample table sets out roughly 90,000 distinct CDR3 sequences. Sequenced input: naive CXCR3- CD8+ T cells from blood. As for subset: CD45RO-CCR7+CD27+CD95- naive CD8+ T cells lacking CXCR3 (TNR3-). The source of these receptors is a human donor in good health. Some clones in this sample may be carry-over from other donors' samples.

This chain links TRBV6-2 or TRBV6-3 with TRBJ1-1. This CDR3 has 14 residues. From germline, CDR1 is MNHEY and CDR2 SVGEGT. Here the CDR3 reads CASSYSPGTTGLFF.

The V and J genes are TRBV6-4 and TRBJ2-1; the D gene TCRdb calls, TRBD2, cannot be checked with no DNA. The CDR3 totals 16 residues. CDR1 and CDR2 from the germline V gene are MRHNA and SNTAGT. CDR3 sequence reads: CASSNLAGGPYNEQFF.

The chain employs TRBV29-1 and TRBJ2-2. The CDR3 loop spans 12 amino acids. The germline V gene encodes CDR1 SQVTM and CDR2 ANQGSEA. This CDR3 is CSVATGTGELFF.

V is TRBV28 and J is TRBJ1-2. Per germline, CDR1 MDHEN and CDR2 SYDVKM. The CDR3 spans 13 residues. The CDR3 sequence is CASKDQGPPGYTF.

The V and J genes are TRBV27 and TRBJ2-1; there is no DNA to check the TCRdb D call of TRBD1. Per germline, CDR1 MNHEY and CDR2 SMNVEV (reference sequence). The CDR3 sequence is 14 residues long. The CDR3 is CASSWGQVGNEQFF.

V usage is TRBV6-5 and J usage is TRBJ2-5. The CDR3 length is 13 residues. Germline loops: CDR1 MNHEY, CDR2 SVGAGI. The CDR3 here is CASSPVVGETQYF.

The J gene is TRBJ2-5, the V gene TRBV7-9; the TRBD2 assignment by TCRdb is unverifiable without DNA. From germline, CDR1 is SEHNR and CDR2 FQNEAQ (reference sequence). The CDR3 consists of 15 residues. This CDR3 reads CASSPSGLVEETQYF.

The chain uses TRBV4-1 and TRBJ2-5; the TCRdb call, TRBD1, lacks DNA for checking. This CDR3 region has 16 residues. Germline assignment: CDR1 MGHRA and CDR2 YSYEKL. CDR3 in amino acids: CASSRFVTGTGETQYF.

The V gene is TRBV20-1, the J gene TRBJ2-7; the D gene TCRdb calls, TRBD1, cannot be checked with no DNA. Germline V CDR1 and CDR2: DFQATT, SNEGSKA (reference sequence). This CDR3 is 13 amino acids long. The CDR3: CSASGGMPYEQYF.

The genes are TRBV29-1 and TRBJ2-7; TCRdb returns TRBD1, unconfirmable since there is no DNA. The germline V gene encodes CDR1 SQVTM and CDR2 ANQGSEA. This CDR3 has 13 residues. The CDR3 sequence: CSVTTGGSYEQYF.

The V gene is TRBV7-2, the J gene TRBJ2-7; TCRdb indicates TRBD1, and absent DNA this call remains unverified. CDR1 SGHTA and CDR2 FQGNSA come from the germline V gene. The length of the CDR3 is 16 residues. CDR3 region: CASTPSLGRFDYEQYF.

The chain couples TRBV11-2 to TRBJ2-5; the D call of TRBD1 rests on TCRdb alone, since no DNA is present to check it. Germline V lookup: CDR1 SGHAT, CDR2 FQNNGV. This CDR3 has 13 residues. CDR3: CASSSGGAETQYF.

This sequence joins TRBV29-1 and TRBJ1-4; TCRdb's assignment of TRBD1 cannot be checked, as there is no DNA. Looked up from germline, CDR1 is SQVTM and CDR2 is ANQGSEA. The CDR3 totals 11 residues. The CDR3 loop reads CSVHQGEKLFF.

The chain carries TRBV12-5 and TRBJ2-5. Germline V gene sequence: CDR1 LGHNT, CDR2 FRNRAP. The CDR3 totals 12 residues. CDR3 loop: CASGLEEETQYF.

The chain is built from TRBV7-9 and TRBJ2-7; lacking DNA, the TRBD1 call made by TCRdb goes unchecked. Germline V gives CDR1 SEHNR, CDR2 FQNEAQ (reference sequence). This CDR3 is 15 amino acids long. This chain's CDR3 is CASSRKTGPTYEQYF.

The chain employs TRBV11-2 and TRBJ2-3; TCRdb's assignment of TRBD1 cannot be checked, as there is no DNA. Germline CDR1 is SGHAT and CDR2 is FQNNGV. CDR3 size: 17 residues. This CDR3 reads CASSGFGTGKSTDTQYF.

The V gene is TRBV6-5, the J gene TRBJ1-4. Looked up from germline, CDR1 is MNHEY and CDR2 is SVGAGI. CDR3 length: 15 amino acids. CDR3 region: CASSPRWATNEKLFF.

The J gene is TRBJ1-2, the V gene TRBV29-1. Germline-derived CDR1 and CDR2 are SQVTM and ANQGSEA. The CDR3 extends over 14 amino acids. The CDR3 region is CSVDSWTESYGYTF.

J is TRBJ1-2 and V is TRBV3-1; TCRdb proposes TRBD1, but this gene call is untestable without DNA. Germline loops: CDR1 LGHDT, CDR2 YNNKEL (reference sequence). The CDR3 is 17 amino acids. The CDR3 sequence: CASSAWDREFLWYGYTF.

This rearrangement joins TRBV7-9 to TRBJ2-1; the D call of TRBD1 rests on TCRdb alone, since no DNA is present to check it. CDR1 is SEHNR and CDR2 is FQNEAQ in the germline V gene (reference sequence). The CDR3 loop spans 17 amino acids. CDR3 amino acids: CASSLRLGQGPYNEQFF.